One sample yielded the 9 T cell receptor beta chains listed below, sequenced in a study of post-analysis software for immune sequencing data (dated by TCRdb to about 2015). No antigen has been assigned to these receptors. The study at large found these results: Significantly higher frequencies in patients than in controls were found for about five TRBV segments, including TRBV5-6, TRBV5-1 and TRBV20-1.

Receptor libraries were prepared by PCR. The listed sequencing device is Illumina HiSeq 2500. Unique molecular identifiers were incorporated into TCR beta cDNA libraries to reduce PCR and sequencing biases. In-frame beta chains were kept once TCRdb had trimmed the public reads at Q25 with fastp and called clones with MiXCR. CDR3 protein duplicates are merged, each entry listing the most common genes and DNA. The sample yields about 760,000 distinct CDR3 sequences; around 27% were counted once. Around 0.56% of the sample belongs to the ten largest clones. Material for sequencing was blood. These receptors were taken from a girl aged 5-17 years with multiple sclerosis.

V is TRBV5-1 and J is TRBJ2-4; D remains ambiguous. The CDR3 extends over 14 amino acids. Germline values: CDR1 SGHRS, CDR2 YFSETQ. V was clipped by 3 bases and J by 0 bases, with 7 bases between them. CDR3 sequence reads: CASSWEGAKNIQYF. Here the CDR3 DNA reads TGCGCCAGCAGCTGGGAAGGAGCCAAAAACATTCAGTACTTC.

About this clonotype: The conserved final phenylalanine or tryptophan is absent from the CDR3, which likely points to a read error. The genes are TRBV29-1 and TRBJ2-1; 11 bases match TRBD1. Germline values: CDR1 SQVTM, CDR2 ANQGSEA. This CDR3 has 13 amino acids. Trimming removed 3 bases from V and 8 bases from J; junction bases left unmatched: 3. The CDR3 DNA reads TGCAGCGTTGATCGGACAGGGGGCGATGAGCAGTTCGTC. Amino acid sequence: CSVDRTGGDEQFV.

Ten or more counts support this clonotype. The chain has TRBV29-1 and TRBJ2-7; the D call may be TRBD1 or TRBD2 (5 bases each). There are 16 residues in the CDR3. Germline V CDR1 and CDR2: SQVTM, ANQGSEA. The ends were cut back, 5 bases at V and 1 base at J, with 21 bases in the middle. The CDR3 coding sequence is TGCAGCGTTCGCGAGTGGGGGTCACTCAATTCCTACGAGCAGTACTTC. This translates into CSVREWGSLNSYEQYF.

This clonotype occurred a few times. The genes are TRBV4-3 and TRBJ2-7; D not resolved. Germline CDR1 and CDR2: LGHNA and YSLEER. The CDR3 runs 17 residues. With 1 base removed from V and 3 bases from J, the gap between germline ends came to 19 bases. The CDR3 sequence: CASSQGLGSRNRYEQYF. The CDR3 nucleotides read TGCGCCAGCAGCCAAGGCCTTGGGTCGCGGAACCGCTACGAGCAGTACTTC.

The V call is TRBV10-3, the J call TRBJ1-5; D call uncertain. Germline V CDR1 and CDR2: ENHRY, SYGVKD. This CDR3 has 13 residues. Trimming removed 11 bases at V and 6 bases at J, with 17 bases between. This chain's CDR3 is CASREGEGQPQHF. The CDR3 nucleotides are TGTGCCTCGCGTGAGGGAGAGGGTCAGCCCCAGCATTTT.

The V gene is TRBV29-1, the J gene TRBJ2-1, with D tentatively TRBD1 (6 bases). V was pared by 3 bases and J by 6 bases, with 18 bases between. Germline CDR1 is SQVTM and CDR2 is ANQGSEA. CDR3 length: 15 residues. The CDR3 sequence is CSVERGQGNGNEQFF. CDR3 DNA sequence: TGCAGCGTTGAGAGGGGCCAGGGGAATGGCAATGAGCAGTTCTTC.

The gene calls are TRBV28 and TRBJ1-6; D is undetermined. V lost 7 bases, J lost 9 bases, and 10 bases lay in between. The CDR3 consists of 12 residues. Germline V gene data show CDR1 as MDHEN and CDR2 as SYDVKM. The CDR3 sequence is CASITGSSPLHF. DNA of the CDR3: TGTGCCAGCATCACCGGGAGTTCACCCCTCCACTTT.

The rearrangement uses TRBV3-1 and TRBJ2-7; 14 nucleotides line up with TRBD2. The DNA end favors TRBJ2-4, so the J call may be wrong. The CDR3 covers 16 residues. Looked up from germline, CDR1 is LGHDT and CDR2 is YNNKEL (reference sequence). CDR3: CASSQGGLAGENIQYF. The DNA of the CDR3 is TGTGCCAGCAGCCAAGGGGGACTAGCGGGAGAGAACATTCAGTACTTC.

This clonotype was seen many times. This sequence joins TRBV29-1 and TRBJ1-2; D call uncertain. V was trimmed by 2 bases and J by 6 bases, leaving 16 bases between them. The V gene's germline CDR1 is SQVTM and CDR2 ANQGSEA. The CDR3 consists of 14 residues. The CDR3, as DNA: TGCAGCGTTGAATCGGGCTTGCCGGGGAATGGCTACACCTTC. It yields the protein CSVESGLPGNGYTF.